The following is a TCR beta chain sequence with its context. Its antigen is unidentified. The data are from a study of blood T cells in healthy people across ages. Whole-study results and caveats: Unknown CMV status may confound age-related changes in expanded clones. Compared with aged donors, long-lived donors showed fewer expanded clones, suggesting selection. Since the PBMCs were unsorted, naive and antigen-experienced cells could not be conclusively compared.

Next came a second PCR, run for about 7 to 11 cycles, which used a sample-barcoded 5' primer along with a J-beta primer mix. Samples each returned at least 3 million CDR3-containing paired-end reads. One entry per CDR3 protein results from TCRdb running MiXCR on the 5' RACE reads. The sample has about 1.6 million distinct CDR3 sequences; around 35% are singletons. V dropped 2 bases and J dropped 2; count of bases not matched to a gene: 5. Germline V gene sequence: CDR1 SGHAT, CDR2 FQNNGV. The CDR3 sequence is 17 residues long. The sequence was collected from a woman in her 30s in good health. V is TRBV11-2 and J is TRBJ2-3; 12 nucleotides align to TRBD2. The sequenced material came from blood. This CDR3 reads CASSLLGTSGPTDTQYF. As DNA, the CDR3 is TGTGCCAGCAGCTTATTGGGGACTAGCGGGCCCACAGATACGCAGTATTTT. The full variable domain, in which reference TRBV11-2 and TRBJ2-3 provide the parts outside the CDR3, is EAGVAQSPRYKIIEKRQSVAFWCNPISGHATLYWYQQILGQGPKLLIQFQNNGVVDDSQLPKDRFSAERLKGVDSTLKIQPAKLEDSAVYLCASSLLGTSGPTDTQYFGPGTRLTVL.